The sequence of this T cell receptor beta chain was determined in a study of cytomegalovirus exposure and HLA in healthy donors. Primers: 60 Vbeta forward and 13 Jbeta reverse. Here immunoSEQ multiplex PCR was the method, and the copy in TCRdb shows in-frame clones only, minus some. This table holds 100,000 to 150,000 clones. Study-wide findings and caveats: TCR beta sequences reportedly predicted most subjects' HLA-A and HLA-B alleles accurately. Roughly uniform depth of sequencing across donors was assumed in presence/absence analyses. Looking again later, the authors saw that most CMV-associated TCR beta chains seemed HLA-restricted. Later analysis identified a missense DCLRE1C variant that was linked to TCR beta V- and J-gene trimming.

In regard to this clone: Antigen unknown.

V dropped 0 bases and J dropped 3; count of bases not matched to a gene: 6. The CDR3 covers 16 residues. From germline, CDR1 is ENHRY and CDR2 SYGVKD. The receptor comes from a middle-aged woman in good health and CMV-seropositive. The gene calls are TRBV10-3 and TRBJ2-7, with 9 bases identical to TRBD2. Specimen: PBMCs. The CDR3 DNA is TGTGCCATCAGTGAGTCGGCGGGAGGGCCGGGCTACGAGCAGTACTTC. Its translation is CAISESAGGPGYEQYF.